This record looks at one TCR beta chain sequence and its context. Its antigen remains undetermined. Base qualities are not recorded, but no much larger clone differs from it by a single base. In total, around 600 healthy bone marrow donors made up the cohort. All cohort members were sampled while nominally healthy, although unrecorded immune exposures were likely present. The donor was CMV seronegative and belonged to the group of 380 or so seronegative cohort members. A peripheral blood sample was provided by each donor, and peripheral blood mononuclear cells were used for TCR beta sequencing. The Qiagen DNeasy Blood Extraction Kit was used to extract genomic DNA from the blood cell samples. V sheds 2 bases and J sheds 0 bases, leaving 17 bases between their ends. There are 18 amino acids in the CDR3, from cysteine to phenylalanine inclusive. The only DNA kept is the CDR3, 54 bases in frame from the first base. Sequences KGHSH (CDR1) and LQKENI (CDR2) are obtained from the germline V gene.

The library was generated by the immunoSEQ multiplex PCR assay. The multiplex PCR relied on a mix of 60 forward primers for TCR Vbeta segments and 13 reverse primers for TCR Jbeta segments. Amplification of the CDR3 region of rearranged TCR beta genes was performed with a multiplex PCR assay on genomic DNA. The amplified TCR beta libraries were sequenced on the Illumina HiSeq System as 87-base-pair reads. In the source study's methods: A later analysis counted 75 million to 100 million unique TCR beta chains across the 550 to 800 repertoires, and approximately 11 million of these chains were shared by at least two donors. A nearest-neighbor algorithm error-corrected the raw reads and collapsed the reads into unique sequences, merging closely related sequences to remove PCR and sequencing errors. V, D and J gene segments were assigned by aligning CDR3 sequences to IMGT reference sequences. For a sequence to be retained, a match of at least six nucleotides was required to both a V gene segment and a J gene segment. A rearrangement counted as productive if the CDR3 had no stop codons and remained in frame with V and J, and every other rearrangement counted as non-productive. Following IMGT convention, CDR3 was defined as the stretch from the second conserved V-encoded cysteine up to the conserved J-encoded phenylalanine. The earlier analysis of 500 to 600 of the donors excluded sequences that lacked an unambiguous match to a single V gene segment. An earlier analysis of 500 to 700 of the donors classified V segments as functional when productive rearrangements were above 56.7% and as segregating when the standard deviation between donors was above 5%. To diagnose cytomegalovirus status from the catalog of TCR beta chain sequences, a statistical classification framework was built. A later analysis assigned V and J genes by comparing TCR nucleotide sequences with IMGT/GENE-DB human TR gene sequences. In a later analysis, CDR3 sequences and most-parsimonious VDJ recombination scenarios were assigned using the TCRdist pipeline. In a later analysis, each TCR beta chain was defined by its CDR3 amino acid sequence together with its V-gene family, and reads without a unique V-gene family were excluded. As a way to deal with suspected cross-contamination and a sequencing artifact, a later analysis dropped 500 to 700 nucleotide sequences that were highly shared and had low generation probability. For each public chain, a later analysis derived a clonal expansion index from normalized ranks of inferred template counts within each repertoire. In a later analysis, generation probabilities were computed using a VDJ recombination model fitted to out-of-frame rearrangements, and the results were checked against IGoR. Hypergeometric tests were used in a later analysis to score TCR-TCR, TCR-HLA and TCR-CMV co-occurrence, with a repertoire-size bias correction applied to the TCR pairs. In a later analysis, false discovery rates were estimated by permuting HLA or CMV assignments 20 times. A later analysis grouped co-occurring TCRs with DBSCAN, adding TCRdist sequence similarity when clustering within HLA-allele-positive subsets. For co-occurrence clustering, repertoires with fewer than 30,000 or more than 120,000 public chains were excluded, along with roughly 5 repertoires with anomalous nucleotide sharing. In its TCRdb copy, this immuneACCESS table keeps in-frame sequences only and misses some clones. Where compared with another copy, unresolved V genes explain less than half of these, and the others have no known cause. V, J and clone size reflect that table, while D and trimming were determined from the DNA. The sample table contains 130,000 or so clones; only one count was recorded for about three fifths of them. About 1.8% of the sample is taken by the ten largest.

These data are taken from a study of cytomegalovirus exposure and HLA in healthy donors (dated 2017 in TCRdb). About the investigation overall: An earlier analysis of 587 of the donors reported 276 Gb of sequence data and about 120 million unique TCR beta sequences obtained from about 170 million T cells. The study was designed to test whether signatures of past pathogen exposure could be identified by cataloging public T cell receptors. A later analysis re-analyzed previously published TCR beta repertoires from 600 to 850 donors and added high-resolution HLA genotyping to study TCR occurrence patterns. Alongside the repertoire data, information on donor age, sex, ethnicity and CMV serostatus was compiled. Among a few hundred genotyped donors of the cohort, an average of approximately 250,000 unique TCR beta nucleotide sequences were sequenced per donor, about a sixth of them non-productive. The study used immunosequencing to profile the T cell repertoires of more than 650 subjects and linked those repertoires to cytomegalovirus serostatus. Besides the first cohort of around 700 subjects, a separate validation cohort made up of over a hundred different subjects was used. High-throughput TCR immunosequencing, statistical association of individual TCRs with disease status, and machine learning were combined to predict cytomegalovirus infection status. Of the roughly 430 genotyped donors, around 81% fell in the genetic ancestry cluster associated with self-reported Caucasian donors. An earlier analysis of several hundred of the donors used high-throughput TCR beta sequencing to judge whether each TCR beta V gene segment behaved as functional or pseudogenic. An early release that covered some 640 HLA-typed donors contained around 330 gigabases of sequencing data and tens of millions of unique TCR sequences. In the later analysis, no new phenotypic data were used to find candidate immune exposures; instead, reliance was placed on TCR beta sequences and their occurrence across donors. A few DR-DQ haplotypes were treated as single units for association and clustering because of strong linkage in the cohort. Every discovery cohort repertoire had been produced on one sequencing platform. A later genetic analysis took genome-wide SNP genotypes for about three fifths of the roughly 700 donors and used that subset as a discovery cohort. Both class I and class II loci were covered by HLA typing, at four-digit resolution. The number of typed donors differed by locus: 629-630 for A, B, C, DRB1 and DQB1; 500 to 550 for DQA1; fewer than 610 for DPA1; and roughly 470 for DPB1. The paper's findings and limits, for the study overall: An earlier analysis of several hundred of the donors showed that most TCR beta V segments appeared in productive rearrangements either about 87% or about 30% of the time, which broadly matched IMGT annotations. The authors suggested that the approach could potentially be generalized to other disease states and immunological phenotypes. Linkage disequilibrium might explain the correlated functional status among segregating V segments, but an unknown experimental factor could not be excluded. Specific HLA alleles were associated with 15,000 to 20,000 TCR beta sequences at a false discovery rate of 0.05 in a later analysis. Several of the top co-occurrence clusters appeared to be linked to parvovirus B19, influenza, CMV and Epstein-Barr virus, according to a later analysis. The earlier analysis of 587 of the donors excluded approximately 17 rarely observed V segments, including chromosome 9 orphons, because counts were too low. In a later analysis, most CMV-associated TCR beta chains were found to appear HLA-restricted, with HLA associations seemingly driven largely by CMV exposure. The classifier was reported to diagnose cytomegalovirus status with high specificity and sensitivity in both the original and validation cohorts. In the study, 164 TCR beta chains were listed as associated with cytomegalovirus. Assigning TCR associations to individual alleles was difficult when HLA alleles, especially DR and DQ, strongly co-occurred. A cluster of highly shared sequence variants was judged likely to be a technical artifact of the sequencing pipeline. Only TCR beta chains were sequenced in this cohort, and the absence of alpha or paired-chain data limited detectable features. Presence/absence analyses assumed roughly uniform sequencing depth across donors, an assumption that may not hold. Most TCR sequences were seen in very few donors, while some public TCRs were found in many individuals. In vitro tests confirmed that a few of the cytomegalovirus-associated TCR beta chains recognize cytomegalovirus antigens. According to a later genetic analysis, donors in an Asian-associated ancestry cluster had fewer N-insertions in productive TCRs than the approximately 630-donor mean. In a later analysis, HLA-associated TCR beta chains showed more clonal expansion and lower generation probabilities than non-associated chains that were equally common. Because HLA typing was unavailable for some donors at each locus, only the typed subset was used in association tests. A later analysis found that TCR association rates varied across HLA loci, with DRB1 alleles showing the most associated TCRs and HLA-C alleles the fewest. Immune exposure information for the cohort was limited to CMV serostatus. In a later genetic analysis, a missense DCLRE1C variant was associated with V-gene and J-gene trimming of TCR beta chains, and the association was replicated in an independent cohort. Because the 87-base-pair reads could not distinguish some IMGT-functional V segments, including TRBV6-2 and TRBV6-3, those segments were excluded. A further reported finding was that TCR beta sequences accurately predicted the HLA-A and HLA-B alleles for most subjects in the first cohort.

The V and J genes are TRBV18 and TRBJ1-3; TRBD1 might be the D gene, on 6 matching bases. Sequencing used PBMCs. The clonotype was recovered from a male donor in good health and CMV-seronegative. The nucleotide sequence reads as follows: TGTGCCAGCTCACCAGTGGGCCCAGGGGACCACTCTGGAAACACCATATATTTT. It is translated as CASSPVGPGDHSGNTIYF.